This T cell receptor (beta chain) was recovered during a study of T cells after yellow fever vaccination. Background on the study: Fractions containing few cells were prepared with SMART-Seq v4 Ultra Low Input.

Whole-study results and caveats: Repertoires sorted by FACS could include abundant clonotypes that are contaminants from the bulk population. Reappearance after the booster was seen for most primary-vaccination clones, at 96% CD4 and 75% to 90% CD8.

TCRdb reprocessed the 5' RACE reads with MiXCR, giving one entry per CDR3 protein. This table holds 100,000 to 150,000 distinct CDR3 sequences, 7.5% to 10% found once. Notes on this clonotype: Its specificity is not known.

This CDR3 spans 15 amino acids. V lost 1 base to trimming and J lost 5 bases, with 11 bases between them. Germline CDR1 and CDR2: SGHTA and FQGNSA. The V call is TRBV7-2, the J call TRBJ2-2; D remains unclear. Sequenced material: CD8+ T cells sorted from PBMCs, taken on the day of the yellow fever booster vaccination. This sequence was found in a man aged 18 to 29 who received the YFV17D yellow fever vaccine. CDR3 residues: CASSLELLGTGELFF. For the CDR3, the DNA is TGTGCCAGCAGCTTAGAACTTCTGGGAACCGGGGAGCTGTTTTTT.